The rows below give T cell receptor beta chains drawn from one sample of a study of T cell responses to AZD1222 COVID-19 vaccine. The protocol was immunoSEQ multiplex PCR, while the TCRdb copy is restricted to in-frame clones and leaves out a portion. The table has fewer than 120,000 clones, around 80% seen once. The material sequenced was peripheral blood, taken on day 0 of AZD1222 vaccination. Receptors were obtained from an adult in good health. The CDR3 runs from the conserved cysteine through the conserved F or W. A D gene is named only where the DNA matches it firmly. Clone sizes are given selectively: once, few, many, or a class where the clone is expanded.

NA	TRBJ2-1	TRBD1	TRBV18	CASSPDRPNEQFF	TGTGCCAGCTCACCGGACAGGCCCAATGAGCAGTTCTTC
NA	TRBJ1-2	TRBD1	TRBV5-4	CASSPKGGGDYGYTF	TGTGCCAGCAGCCCAAAAGGAGGGGGCGACTATGGCTACACCTTC
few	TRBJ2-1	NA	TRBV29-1	CSVEIQHFNEQFF	TGCAGCGTTGAGATCCAGCACTTCAATGAGCAGTTCTTC
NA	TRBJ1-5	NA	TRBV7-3	CASSFWTDRFSNQPQHF	TGTGCCAGCAGCTTTTGGACCGACAGGTTTAGCAATCAGCCCCAGCATTTT
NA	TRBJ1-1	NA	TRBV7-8	CASSFQNTEAFF	TGTGCCAGCAGCTTCCAGAACACTGAAGCTTTCTTT
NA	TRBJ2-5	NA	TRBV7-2	CASSLAGRTLVKQYF	TGTGCCAGCAGCTTAGCCGGACGCACTTTGGTGAAGCAGTACTTC
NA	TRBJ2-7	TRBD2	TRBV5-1	CASSAGTSAASYEQYF	TGCGCCAGCAGCGCCGGGACTAGCGCGGCCTCCTACGAGCAGTACTTC
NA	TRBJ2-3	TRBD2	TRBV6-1	CASSSGGGGTDTQYF	TGTGCCAGCAGTTCGGGCGGGGGGGGCACAGATACGCAGTATTTT
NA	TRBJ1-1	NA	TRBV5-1	CASRQNTEAFF	TGCGCCAGCAGGCAGAACACTGAAGCTTTCTTT
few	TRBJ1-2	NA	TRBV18	CASSSRADYGYTF	TGTGCCAGCTCATCCAGGGCTGATTATGGCTACACCTTC
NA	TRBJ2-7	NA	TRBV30	CAWSIGGAPYEQYF	TGTGCCTGGAGTATCGGAGGGGCTCCCTACGAGCAGTACTTC
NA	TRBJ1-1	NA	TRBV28	CASSIRVNTEAFF	TGTGCCAGCAGTATCAGGGTGAACACTGAAGCTTTCTTT
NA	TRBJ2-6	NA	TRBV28	CASNLQGSGANVLTF	TGTGCCAGCAACCTACAGGGATCTGGGGCCAACGTCCTGACTTTC
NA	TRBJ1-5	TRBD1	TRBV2	CASTGGLGGRSSNQPQHF	TGTGCCAGCACAGGGGGGTTGGGGGGCCGTTCTAGCAATCAGCCCCAGCATTTT
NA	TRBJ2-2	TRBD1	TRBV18	CASSRTGVGTGELFF	TGTGCCAGCTCACGGACAGGGGTCGGGACCGGGGAGCTGTTTTTT
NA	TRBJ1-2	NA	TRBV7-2	CASSVDHYGYTF	TGTGCCAGCAGCGTGGATCACTATGGCTACACCTTC
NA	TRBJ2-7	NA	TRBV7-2	CASSFQNYEQYF	TGTGCCAGCAGCTTTCAGAATTACGAGCAGTACTTC
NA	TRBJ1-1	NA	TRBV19	CASSMGGRSNTEAFF	TGTGCCAGTAGTATGGGTGGACGATCAAACACTGAAGCTTTCTTT
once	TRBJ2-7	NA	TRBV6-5	CASSFLGEQYF	TGTGCCAGCAGTTTTCTGGGGGAGCAGTACTTC
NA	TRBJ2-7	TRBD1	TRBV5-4	CASSLGTGLDEQYF	TGTGCCAGCAGCTTGGGGACAGGGCTTGATGAGCAGTACTTC
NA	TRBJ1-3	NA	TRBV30	CAWSVANSGNTIYF	TGTGCCTGGAGTGTGGCTAACTCTGGAAACACCATATATTTT
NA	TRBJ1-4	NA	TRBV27	CASSFRGGSEKLFF	TGTGCCAGCAGTTTCCGGGGTGGGAGCGAAAAACTGTTTTTT
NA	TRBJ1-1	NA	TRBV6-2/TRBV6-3	CASSLSRAMNTEAFF	TGTGCCAGCAGCTTATCGCGGGCGATGAACACTGAAGCTTTCTTT
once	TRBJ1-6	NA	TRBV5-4	CASSSKGAYNSPLHF	TGTGCCAGCAGCTCCAAAGGAGCCTATAATTCACCCCTCCACTTT
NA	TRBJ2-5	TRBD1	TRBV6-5	CASRTGAGGETQYF	TGTGCCAGCAGGACTGGGGCAGGGGGAGAGACCCAGTACTTC
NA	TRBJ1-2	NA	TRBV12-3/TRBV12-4	CASSSQANYGYTF	TGTGCCAGCAGTTCCCAGGCCAACTATGGCTACACCTTC
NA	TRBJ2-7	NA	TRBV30	CAWSAVSEQYF	TGTGCCTGGAGTGCCGTCTCCGAGCAGTACTTC